Listed here are 17 T cell receptor beta chains from one sample, sequenced in a study of T-cell reconstitution after alpha-beta-depleted transplantation in children. The TCRbeta library was prepared with unique molecular identifiers. TCRdb analysed the PCR reads with MiXCR anew, one entry per CDR3 protein. This sample has fewer than 550,000 distinct CDR3 sequences, with approximately 10% found just once. The source was PBMCs, mostly from graft donor cells, collected 180 days after TCRalphabeta/CD19-depleted stem cell transplant. The receptors here all came from a female patient between 2 and 15 years old who had a stem cell transplant for aplastic anemia, so the T cells may come from the graft donor.

This clonotype has at least ten counts. This chain links TRBV5-1 with TRBJ1-3; D may be TRBD1 (5 bases). The CDR3 covers 17 residues. The V end lost 0 bases, the J end lost 0 bases, and 13 bases lay between the germline ends. Per the germline V gene, CDR1 is SGHRS and CDR2 is YFSETQ. In DNA, the CDR3 is TGCGCCAGCAGCTTGGCTCAGGGAACACCCTCTGGAAACACCATATATTTT. Its protein is CASSLAQGTPSGNTIYF.

J is TRBJ1-2 and V is TRBV28; unclear D gene. Trimming took 5 bases from V and 3 from J, leaving 7 bases between them. This CDR3 region has 12 residues. Germline-derived CDR1 and CDR2 are MDHEN and SYDVKM. Here the CDR3 DNA reads TGTGCCAGCAGTCCAGCAGACTATGGCTACACCTTC. This translates into CASSPADYGYTF.

With respect to this clonotype: At one end, the junction sequence differs from germline, possibly due to a read error. V and J are TRBV29-1 and TRBJ2-7; D gene uncertain. The CDR3 consists of 15 residues. Germline CDR1 reads SQVTM; CDR2 reads ANQGSEA. The CDR3 is CSVGGQDPLSYEHYF. CDR3 DNA: TGCAGCGTTGGTGGTCAGGATCCTTTATCTTACGAGCATTACTTC.

The chain uses TRBV27 and TRBJ2-7; TRBD2 might be the D (5 bases). CDR1 and CDR2 (germline): MNHEY, SMNVEV (reference sequence). The CDR3 has 14 amino acids. V was pared by 2 bases and J by 4 bases, with 12 bases between. This chain's CDR3 is CASSLGPREYEQYF. CDR3 sequence (DNA): TGTGCCAGCAGTTTAGGCCCCCGGGAATACGAGCAGTACTTC.

This chain joins TRBV20-1 and TRBJ1-1; perhaps TRBD1 as D (5 bases). V lost 0 bases to trimming and J lost 5 bases, with 16 bases between them. CDR1 DFQATT and CDR2 SNEGSKA come from the germline V gene (reference sequence). The CDR3 runs to 15 residues. CDR3 coding DNA: TGCAGTGCTAGAGATTTCGCGGGGGGAAGGACTGAAGCTTTCTTT. Its translation is CSARDFAGGRTEAFF.

This clonotype came up a few times. The chain carries TRBV5-1 and TRBJ2-7; tentative D call: TRBD1 (5 bases). The CDR3 contains 17 residues. Germline V CDR1 and CDR2: SGHRS, YFSETQ. V dropped 3 bases and J dropped 2 bases, with 21 bases sitting between them. The CDR3 DNA reads as TGCGCCAGCAGCTGGGGTCCGACAGCCCGCAAGACCTACGAGCAGTACTTC. Protein sequence: CASSWGPTARKTYEQYF.

Regarding this clonotype: A single base separates this from a much larger clone, so it may be a read error. The genes are TRBV5-1 and TRBJ2-7; possible D gene TRBD2, 6 bases. Per germline, CDR1 SGHRS and CDR2 YFSETQ. Between the trimmed V and J ends, which lost 3 bases and 8 bases, there was a span of 15 bases. The CDR3 consists of 13 residues. The CDR3 DNA sequence: TGCGCCAGCAGCTCCGGAGGGATCCACAAGCAGTACTTC. Amino acid sequence: CASSSGGIHKQYF. Using reference TRBV5-1 and TRBJ2-7 for the parts outside the CDR3, the full variable domain is KAGVTQTPRYLIKTRGQQVTLSCSPISGHRSVSWYQQTPGQGLQFLFEYFSETQRNKGNFPGRFSGRQFSNSRSEMNVSTLELGDSALYLCASSSGGIHKQYFGPGTRLTVT.

There are many counts of this clonotype. The chain is built from TRBV7-2 and TRBJ2-3; 7 bases are a match to TRBD2. V lost 5 bases and J lost 5; bases outside the gene matches: 16. There are 17 residues in the CDR3. CDR1 and CDR2 (germline): SGHTA, FQGNSA. This CDR3 is CASSRRFRGRGEDTQYF. The CDR3 nucleotides are TGTGCCAGCAGCCGTCGTTTTCGCGGGAGAGGGGAAGATACGCAGTATTTT.

This clonotype was counted only a few times. Written as DNA, the CDR3 is TGTGCCACCAGTGATCCTAGGACATCCACGAACACCGGGGAGCTGTTTTTT. This translates into CATSDPRTSTNTGELFF. The chain has TRBV24-1 and TRBJ2-2; TRBD1 is a possible D gene (5 bases). Germline assignment: CDR1 KGHDR and CDR2 SFDVKD. Trimming pared 3 bases from V and 0 bases from J, leaving 13 bases between. The CDR3 runs 17 residues.

The chain carries TRBV7-2 and TRBJ1-2, with D maybe TRBD1 (6 bases). V lost 5 bases, J lost 4 bases, and 20 bases lay in between. This CDR3 is built from 16 residues. Germline CDR1 is SGHTA and CDR2 is FQGNSA. As DNA, the CDR3 is TGTGCCAGCAGCCCCCGTTGGGCAGGGGACTTCTATGGCTACACCTTC. As protein: CASSPRWAGDFYGYTF.

The gene calls are TRBV28 and TRBJ2-7; D is possibly TRBD2 (7 bases). V was trimmed by 3 bases and J by 4 bases, leaving 13 bases between them. The CDR3 consists of 14 residues. In germline, CDR1 is MDHEN, CDR2 SYDVKM. The CDR3 DNA reads as TGTGCCAGCAGTTTCCCGCGGGGGCCTTACGAGCAGTACTTC. It codes for CASSFPRGPYEQYF.

Many counts were recorded for this clonotype. The chain is built from TRBV7-8 and TRBJ2-4, with 7 bases identical to TRBD1. The CDR3 loop spans 13 amino acids. After removal of 0 bases from V and 11 bases from J, the junction contained 4 bases not matched to a gene. Germline V gives CDR1 SGHVS, CDR2 FQNEAQ. The CDR3 reads CASSLAGTDFQYF. The DNA for the CDR3 is TGTGCCAGCAGCTTAGCAGGGACAGATTTTCAGTACTTC.

The chain combines TRBV6-5 with TRBJ2-7; D perhaps matches TRBD1 (5 bases). Germline V gene lookup returns CDR1 MNHEY and CDR2 SVGAGI. Trimming removed 2 bases from V and 0 bases from J, with 8 bases in between. The CDR3 covers 14 residues. CDR3 bases: TGTGCCAGCAGTTACACAGACAGCTCCTACGAGCAGTACGTC. Translated: CASSYTDSSYEQYV.

This clonotype has a handful of counts. The chain recombines TRBV5-6 with TRBJ1-2; the match to TRBD1 covers 7 bases. CDR1 and CDR2 from the germline V gene are SGHDT and YYEEEE. The V gene end was trimmed by 5 bases and the J gene end by 6 bases; junction bases not matched to a gene: 7. The CDR3 runs to 13 residues. CDR3 sequence reads: CASSRRTGDGYTF. As DNA, the CDR3 is TGTGCCAGCAGTCGAAGGACAGGCGATGGCTACACCTTC.

The V call is TRBV9, the J call TRBJ1-5; D is undetermined. CDR1 and CDR2 (germline): SGDLS, YYNGEE. This CDR3 region has 13 residues. V was clipped by 0 bases and J by 6 bases, with 7 bases between them. This chain's CDR3 is CASSVEPRQPQHF. CDR3 DNA: TGTGCCAGCAGCGTAGAGCCGCGTCAGCCCCAGCATTTT.

The table lists this clonotype with many counts. The V call is TRBV4-3, the J call TRBJ2-2; TRBD1 matches at 7 bases. Germline assignment: CDR1 LGHNA and CDR2 YSLEER. CDR3 size: 16 residues. V was clipped by 2 bases and J by 2 bases; unmatched bases: 5. CDR3 DNA: TGCGCCAGCAGCCAACCGACAGGGCTAAACACCGGGGAGCTGTTTTTT. As protein: CASSQPTGLNTGELFF.

This clonotype has only a few counts. This rearrangement joins TRBV7-7 to TRBJ2-3; D is perhaps TRBD1 (5 bases). CDR1 is SSHAT, CDR2 FNYEAQ, per germline (reference sequence). Trimming took 5 bases from V and 2 from J, leaving 11 bases between them. The CDR3 totals 14 residues. The CDR3 is CASSPQATTDTQYF. As DNA, the CDR3 is TGTGCCAGCAGCCCACAGGCTACCACAGATACGCAGTATTTT.